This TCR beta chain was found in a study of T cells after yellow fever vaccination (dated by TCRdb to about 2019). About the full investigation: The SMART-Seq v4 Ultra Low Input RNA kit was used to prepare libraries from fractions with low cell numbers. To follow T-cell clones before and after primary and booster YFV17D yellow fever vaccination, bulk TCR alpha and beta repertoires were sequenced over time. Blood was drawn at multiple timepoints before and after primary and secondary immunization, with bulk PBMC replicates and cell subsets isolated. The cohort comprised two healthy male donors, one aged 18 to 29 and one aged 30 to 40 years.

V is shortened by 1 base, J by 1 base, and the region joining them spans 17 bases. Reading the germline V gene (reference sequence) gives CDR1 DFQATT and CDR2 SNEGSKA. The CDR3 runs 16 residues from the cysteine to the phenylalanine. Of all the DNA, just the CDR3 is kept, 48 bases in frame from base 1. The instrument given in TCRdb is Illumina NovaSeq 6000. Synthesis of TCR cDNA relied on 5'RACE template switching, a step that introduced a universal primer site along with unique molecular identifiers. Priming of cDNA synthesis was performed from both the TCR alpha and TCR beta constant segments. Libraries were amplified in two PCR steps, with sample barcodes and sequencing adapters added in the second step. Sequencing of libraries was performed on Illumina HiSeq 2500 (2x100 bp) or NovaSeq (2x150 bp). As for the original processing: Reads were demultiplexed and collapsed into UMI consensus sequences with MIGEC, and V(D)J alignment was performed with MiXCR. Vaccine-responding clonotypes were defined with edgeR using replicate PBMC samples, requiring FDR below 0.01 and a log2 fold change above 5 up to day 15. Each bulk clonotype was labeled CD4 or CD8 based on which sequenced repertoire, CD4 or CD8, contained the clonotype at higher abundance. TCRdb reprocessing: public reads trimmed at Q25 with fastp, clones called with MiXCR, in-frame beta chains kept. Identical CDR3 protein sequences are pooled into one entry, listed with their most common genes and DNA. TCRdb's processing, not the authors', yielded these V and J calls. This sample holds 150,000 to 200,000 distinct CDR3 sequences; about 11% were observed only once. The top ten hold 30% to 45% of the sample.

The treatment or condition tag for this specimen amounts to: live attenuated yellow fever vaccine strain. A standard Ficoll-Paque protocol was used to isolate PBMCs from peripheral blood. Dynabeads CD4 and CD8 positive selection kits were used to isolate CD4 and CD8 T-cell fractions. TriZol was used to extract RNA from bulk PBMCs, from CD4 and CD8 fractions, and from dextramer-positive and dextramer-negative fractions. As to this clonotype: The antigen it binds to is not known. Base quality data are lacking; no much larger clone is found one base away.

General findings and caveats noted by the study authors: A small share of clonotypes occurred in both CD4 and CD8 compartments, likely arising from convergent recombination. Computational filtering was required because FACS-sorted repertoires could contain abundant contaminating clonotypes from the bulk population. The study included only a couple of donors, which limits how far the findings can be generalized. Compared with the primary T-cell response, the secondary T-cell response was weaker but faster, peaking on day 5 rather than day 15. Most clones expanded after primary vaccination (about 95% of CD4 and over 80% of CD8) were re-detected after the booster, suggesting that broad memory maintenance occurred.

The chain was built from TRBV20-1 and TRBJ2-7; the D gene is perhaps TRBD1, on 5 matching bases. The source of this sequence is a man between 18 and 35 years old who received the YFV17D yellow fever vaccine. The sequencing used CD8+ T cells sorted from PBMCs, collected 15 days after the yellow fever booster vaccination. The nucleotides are TGCAGTGCTAGAGTTATTACAGGCATGGGTTCCTACGAGCAGTACTTC. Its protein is CSARVITGMGSYEQYF.